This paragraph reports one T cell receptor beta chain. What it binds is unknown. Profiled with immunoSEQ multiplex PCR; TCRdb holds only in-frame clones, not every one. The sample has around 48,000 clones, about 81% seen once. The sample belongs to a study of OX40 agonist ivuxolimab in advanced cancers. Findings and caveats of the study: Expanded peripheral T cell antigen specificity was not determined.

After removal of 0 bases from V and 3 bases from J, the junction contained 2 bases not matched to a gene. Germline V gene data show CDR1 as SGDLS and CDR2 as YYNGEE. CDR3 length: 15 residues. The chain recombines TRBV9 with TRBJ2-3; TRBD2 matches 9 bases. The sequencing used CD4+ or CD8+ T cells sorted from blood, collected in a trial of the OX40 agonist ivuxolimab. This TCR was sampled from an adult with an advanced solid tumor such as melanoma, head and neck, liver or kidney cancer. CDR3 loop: CASSVGGGGTDTQYF. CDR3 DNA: TGTGCCAGCAGCGTAGGCGGGGGGGGTACAGATACGCAGTATTTT.